The 14 T cell receptor beta chains listed next were all sequenced from one sample in a study of cytomegalovirus exposure and HLA in healthy donors. The PCR used 60 Vbeta and 13 Jbeta primers. Here immunoSEQ multiplex PCR was the method, and the copy in TCRdb shows in-frame clones only, minus some. This sample has roughly 170,000 clones, with 77% found just once. Sequencing was carried out using PBMCs. The receptors derive from a woman in her 30s in good health and CMV-seronegative.

The chain couples TRBV27 to TRBJ1-1; unclear D gene. This CDR3 has 13 amino acids. The germline V and J ends were trimmed by 3 bases and 5 bases, with 10 bases remaining between them. Germline V lookup: CDR1 MNHEY, CDR2 SMNVEV (reference sequence). CDR3 sequence: CASSFRGLTEAFF. Written as DNA, the CDR3 is TGTGCCAGCAGTTTTCGGGGATTGACTGAAGCTTTCTTT.

This clone was seen just once. The V and J genes are TRBV4-3 and TRBJ2-1; 9 nucleotides agree with TRBD2. Germline-derived CDR1 and CDR2 are LGHNA and YSLEER. Trimming cost V 0 bases and J 3 bases; bases outside gene matches: 6. The CDR3 spans 17 residues. The CDR3 loop is CASSQDASGAYYNEQFF. The DNA of the CDR3 is TGCGCCAGCAGCCAAGATGCTAGCGGGGCCTACTACAATGAGCAGTTCTTC.

V and J are TRBV7-2 and TRBJ1-2; TRBD1 is a possible D gene (5 bases). CDR1 SGHTA and CDR2 FQGNSA come from the germline V gene. Trimming removed 5 bases from V and 1 base from J, with 20 bases in between. This CDR3 comprises 17 residues. Written as DNA, the CDR3 is TGTGCCAGCAGCCCCCCCGGAAAGGGGCTCTATAACTATGGCTACACCTTC. It encodes CASSPPGKGLYNYGYTF.

The table lists this clone with a count of one. The rearrangement joins TRBV7-3 to TRBJ2-3, with TRBD1 identical over 9 bases. V lost 4 bases and J lost 6; bases outside the gene matches: 8. Germline V gene lookup returns CDR1 SGHTA and CDR2 FQGTGA. The CDR3 sequence is 15 residues long. CDR3 amino acids: CASSSTGGGRDTQYF. The CDR3 nucleotides are TGTGCCAGCAGCTCGACAGGGGGGGGACGGGATACGCAGTATTTT.

This clone has just a few counts. The CDR3 sequence is CAWSDSGGVYHGYTF. The DNA of the CDR3 is TGTGCCTGGAGTGATTCAGGGGGAGTATACCATGGCTACACCTTC. The genes are TRBV30 and TRBJ1-2, with TRBD1 identical over 7 bases. The V and J ends lost 1 base and 6 bases, in that order; junction bases with no gene match: 11. Germline CDR1 reads GTSNPN; CDR2 reads SVGIG (reference sequence). The CDR3 consists of 15 residues.

The chain carries TRBV6-6 and TRBJ1-1, with 10 bases aligning to TRBD1. Trimming at V came to 2 bases and at J to 7 bases, leaving 7 bases not matched to a gene. Germline V gene data show CDR1 as MNHNY and CDR2 as SVGAGI (reference sequence). The CDR3 is 15 amino acids. In nucleotides, the CDR3 is TGTGCCAGCAGTTACGGACAGGGGGACCCCGGTGAAGCTTTCTTT. Its protein product is CASSYGQGDPGEAFF.

A single count supports this clone. The gene calls are TRBV5-1 and TRBJ2-3; 13 bases line up with TRBD2. CDR1 and CDR2 from the germline V gene are SGHRS and YFSETQ. CDR3 length equals 16 residues. With V trimmed by 2 bases and J by 8 bases, 8 bases remained unmatched. The CDR3 reads CASSLGLAGEAGTQYF. The CDR3 DNA reads TGCGCCAGCAGCTTAGGACTAGCGGGAGAAGCAGGTACGCAGTATTTT.

The chain uses TRBV19 and TRBJ1-2, with TRBD1 as a possible D gene (6 bases). Between the trimmed V and J ends, which lost 10 bases and 4 bases, there was a span of 10 bases. The CDR3 covers 11 residues. Germline loops: CDR1 LNHDA, CDR2 SQIVND (reference sequence). The CDR3 spells CATPDSYGYTF. CDR3 DNA sequence: TGTGCCACCCCGGACAGCTATGGCTACACCTTC.

The chain is built from TRBV19 and TRBJ2-5; TRBD1 agrees at 11 bases. The germline V gene has CDR1 LNHDA and CDR2 SQIVND (reference sequence). This CDR3 is 17 amino acids long. V lost 7 bases, J lost 3 bases, and 13 bases stayed unmatched. CDR3 region: CASTIGPGTGGKETQYF. For the CDR3, the DNA is TGTGCCAGTACCATCGGCCCCGGGACAGGGGGAAAAGAGACCCAGTACTTC.

The chain recombines TRBV5-8 with TRBJ1-6; 10 bases match TRBD1. The germline gives CDR1 SGHTS, CDR2 YDEGEE. Germline trimming cut 4 bases from V and 10 bases from J; bases unmatched to any gene: 11. This CDR3 has 16 amino acids. CDR3 in amino acids: CASSNELGQGRSPLHF. CDR3 bases: TGTGCCAGCAGCAACGAGCTGGGACAGGGGAGGTCACCCCTCCACTTT.

The chain carries TRBV28 and TRBJ1-2, with D maybe TRBD1 (6 bases). CDR3 length equals 14 residues. Trimming shortened V by 6 bases and J by 4 bases, and 15 bases separated the two germline ends. CDR1 and CDR2 from the germline V gene are MDHEN and SYDVKM. The CDR3 protein is CASSRLGGGYGYTF. In DNA, the CDR3 is TGTGCCAGCAGCCGTCTGGGAGGGGGCTATGGCTACACCTTC.

This chain joins TRBV7-9 and TRBJ1-2; 8 nucleotides agree with TRBD1. This CDR3 has 15 amino acids. Germline lookup yields CDR1 SEHNR and CDR2 FQNEAQ (reference sequence). V trimming: 6 bases; J trimming: 7 bases; junction bases outside the gene matches: 13. The CDR3 DNA reads TGTGCCAGCAGAAACGGACAGGGACCTTTGAGTGGCTACACCTTC. This codes for CASRNGQGPLSGYTF.

This chain links TRBV27 with TRBJ2-7; 12 bases align to TRBD2. J lost 4 bases, V lost 6 bases, and 7 bases had no gene match. Germline CDR1 reads MNHEY; CDR2 reads SMNVEV (reference sequence). The CDR3 consists of 15 residues. CDR3 DNA: TGTGCCAGCAGATCGACCGGGACTAGCGGGTACGAGCAGTACTTC. It translates to CASRSTGTSGYEQYF.

The sample holds one count of this clone. CDR3 bases: TGTGCCAGCAGCTTACCCCAGGGCCCATTGACTAACTATGGCTACACCTTC. Translating it yields CASSLPQGPLTNYGYTF. The rearrangement links TRBV13 to TRBJ1-2, with D maybe TRBD1 (5 bases). V was shortened by 2 bases and J by 0 bases, with 16 bases between the two germline ends. Germline loops: CDR1 PRHDT, CDR2 FYEKMQ (reference sequence). CDR3 length: 17 residues. The whole variable domain, remainder taken from reference TRBV13 and TRBJ1-2, is AAGVIQSPRHLIKEKRETATLKCYPIPRHDTVYWYQQGPGQDPQFLISFYEKMQSDKGSIPDRFSAQQFSDYHSELNMSSLELGDSALYFCASSLPQGPLTNYGYTFGSGTRLTVV.